The next 2 T cell receptor beta chains were all read from a single sample in a study of cytomegalovirus exposure and HLA in healthy donors. The PCR made use of 60 Vbeta and 13 Jbeta primers. The protocol was immunoSEQ multiplex PCR, while the TCRdb copy is restricted to in-frame clones and leaves out a portion. The sample consists of roughly 190,000 clones, around 78% of them appearing once. Sequenced sample: PBMCs. Source of these receptors: a woman in her twenties or thirties in good health and CMV-seropositive.

The CDR3 sequence: CASSRGDPITTGNTIYF. CDR3 coding DNA: TGTGCCAGCAGCCGGGGAGATCCGATAACAACCGGAAACACCATATATTTT. The chain uses TRBV7-6 and TRBJ1-3; the D is unclear. The CDR3 sequence is 17 residues long. Per the germline V gene, CDR1 is SGHVS and CDR2 is FNYEAQ. V shed 5 bases and J shed 4 bases, with 21 bases lying between them.

The V call is TRBV11-2, the J call TRBJ1-1; D unresolved. This CDR3 comprises 12 residues. Germline assignment: CDR1 SGHAT and CDR2 FQNNGV. Trimming removed 5 bases from V and 6 bases from J, with 10 bases in between. Here the CDR3 reads CASSLGRAEAFF. CDR3 in DNA: TGTGCCAGCAGCCTAGGGCGGGCTGAAGCTTTCTTT.